The clone carrying this T cell receptor beta chain was seen a single time. 60 Vbeta and 13 Jbeta primers were used in PCR. Sequenced by immunoSEQ multiplex PCR; TCRdb stores in-frame clones only, minus some. This table holds some 140,000 clones, 75% to 90% found once. This record comes from a study of cytomegalovirus exposure and HLA in healthy donors. The CDR3 spans 15 residues. Germline CDR1 reads SGHDN; CDR2 reads FVKESK. V was pared by 2 bases and J by 5 bases, with 6 bases of the junction left unmatched. Sample: PBMCs. The chain recombines TRBV14 with TRBJ1-1, with 9 bases lining up with TRBD1. The origin of this receptor is a woman in her 30s in good health and CMV-seropositive. The CDR3: CASSQRGTGLTEAFF. The CDR3 DNA follows: TGTGCCAGCAGCCAACGCGGGACAGGGCTAACTGAAGCTTTCTTT.